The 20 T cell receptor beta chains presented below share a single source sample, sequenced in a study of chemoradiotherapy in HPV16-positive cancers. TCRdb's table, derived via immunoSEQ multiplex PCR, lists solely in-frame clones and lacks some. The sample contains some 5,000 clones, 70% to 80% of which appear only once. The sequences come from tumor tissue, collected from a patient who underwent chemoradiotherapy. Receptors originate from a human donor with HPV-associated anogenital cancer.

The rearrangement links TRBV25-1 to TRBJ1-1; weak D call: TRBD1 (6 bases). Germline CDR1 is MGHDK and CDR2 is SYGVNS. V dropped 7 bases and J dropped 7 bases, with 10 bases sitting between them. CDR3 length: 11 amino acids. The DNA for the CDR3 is TGTGCCAGCACCGGACAGAATGAAGCTTTCTTT. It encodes CASTGQNEAFF.

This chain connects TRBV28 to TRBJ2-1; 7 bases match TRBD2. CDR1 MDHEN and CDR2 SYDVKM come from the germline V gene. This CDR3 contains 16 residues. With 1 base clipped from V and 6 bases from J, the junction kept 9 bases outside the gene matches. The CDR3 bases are TGTGCCAGCAGTTTATCTCCGGCGGGAGAGGGCAATGAGCAGTTCTTC. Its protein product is CASSLSPAGEGNEQFF.

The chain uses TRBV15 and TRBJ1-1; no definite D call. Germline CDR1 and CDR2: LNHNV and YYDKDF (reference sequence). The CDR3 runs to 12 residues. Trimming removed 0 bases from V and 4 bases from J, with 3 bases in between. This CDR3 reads CATSRDPTEAFF. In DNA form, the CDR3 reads TGTGCCACCAGCAGAGATCCCACTGAAGCTTTCTTT. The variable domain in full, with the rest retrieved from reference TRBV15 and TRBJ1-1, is DAMVIQNPRYQVTQFGKPVTLSCSQTLNHNVMYWYQQKSSQAPKLLFHYYDKDFNNEADTPDNFQSRRPNTSFCFLDIRSPGLGDTAMYLCATSRDPTEAFFGQGTRLTVV.

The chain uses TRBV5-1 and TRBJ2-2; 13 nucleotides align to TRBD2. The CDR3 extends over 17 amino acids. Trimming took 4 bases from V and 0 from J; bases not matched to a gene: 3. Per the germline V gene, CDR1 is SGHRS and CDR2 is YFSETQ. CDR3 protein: CASSRTSGGSNTGELFF. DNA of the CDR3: TGCGCCAGCAGCCGGACTAGCGGGGGCTCGAACACCGGGGAGCTGTTTTTT.

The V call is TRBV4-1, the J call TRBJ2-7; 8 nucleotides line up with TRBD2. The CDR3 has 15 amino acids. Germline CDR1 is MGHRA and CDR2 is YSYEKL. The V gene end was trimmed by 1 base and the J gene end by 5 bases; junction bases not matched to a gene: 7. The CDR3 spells CASSQGPRGGDEQYF. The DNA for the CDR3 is TGCGCCAGCAGCCAAGGGCCCCGGGGGGGAGACGAGCAGTACTTC.

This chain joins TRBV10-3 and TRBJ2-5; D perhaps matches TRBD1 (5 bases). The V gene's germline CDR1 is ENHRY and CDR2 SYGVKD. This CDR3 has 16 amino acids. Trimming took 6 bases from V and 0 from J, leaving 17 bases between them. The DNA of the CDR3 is TGTGCCATCAGCAGGGATGGGTACTCGTACCAAGAGACCCAGTACTTC. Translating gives CAISRDGYSYQETQYF.

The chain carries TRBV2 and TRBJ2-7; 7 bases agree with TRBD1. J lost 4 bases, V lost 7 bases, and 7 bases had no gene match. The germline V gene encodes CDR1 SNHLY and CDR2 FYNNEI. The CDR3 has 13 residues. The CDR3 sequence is CASNLDRRYEQYF. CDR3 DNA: TGTGCCAGCAATCTGGACAGGAGGTACGAGCAGTACTTC.

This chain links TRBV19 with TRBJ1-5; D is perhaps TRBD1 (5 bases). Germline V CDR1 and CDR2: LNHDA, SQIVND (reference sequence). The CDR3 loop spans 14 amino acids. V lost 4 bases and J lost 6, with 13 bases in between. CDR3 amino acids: CASSTGTASQPQHF. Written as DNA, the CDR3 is TGTGCCAGTAGTACCGGGACTGCCAGTCAGCCCCAGCATTTT.

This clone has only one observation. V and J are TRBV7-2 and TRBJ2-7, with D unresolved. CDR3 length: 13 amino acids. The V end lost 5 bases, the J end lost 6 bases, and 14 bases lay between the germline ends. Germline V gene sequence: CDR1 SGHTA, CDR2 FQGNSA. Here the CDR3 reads CASSRARLFEQYF. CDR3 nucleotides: TGTGCCAGCAGCCGCGCCCGCTTATTCGAGCAGTACTTC.

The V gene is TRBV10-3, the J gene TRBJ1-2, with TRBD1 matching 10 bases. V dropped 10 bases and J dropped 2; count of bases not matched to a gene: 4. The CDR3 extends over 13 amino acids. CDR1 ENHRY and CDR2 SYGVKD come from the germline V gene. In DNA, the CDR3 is TGTGCCACGGGGACAGGGGAAAACTATGGCTACACCTTC. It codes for CATGTGENYGYTF.

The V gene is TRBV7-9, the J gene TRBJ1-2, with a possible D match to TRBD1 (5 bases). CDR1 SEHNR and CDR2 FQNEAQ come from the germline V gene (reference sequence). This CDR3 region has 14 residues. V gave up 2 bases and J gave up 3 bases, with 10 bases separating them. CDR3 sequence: CASSLWGTYYGYTF. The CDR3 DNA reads TGTGCCAGCAGCTTATGGGGGACCTACTATGGCTACACCTTC.

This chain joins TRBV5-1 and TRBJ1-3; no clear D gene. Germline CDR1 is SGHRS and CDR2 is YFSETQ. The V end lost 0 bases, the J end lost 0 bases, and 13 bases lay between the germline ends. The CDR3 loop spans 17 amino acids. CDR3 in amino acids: CASSLVSAGDSGNTIYF. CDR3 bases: TGCGCCAGCAGCTTGGTGTCTGCCGGGGACTCTGGAAACACCATATATTTT.

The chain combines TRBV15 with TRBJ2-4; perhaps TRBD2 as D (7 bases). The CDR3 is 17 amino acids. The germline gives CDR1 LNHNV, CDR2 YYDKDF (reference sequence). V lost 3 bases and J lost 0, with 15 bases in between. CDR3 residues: CATSSGGGALAKNIQYF. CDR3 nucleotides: TGTGCCACCAGCAGTGGAGGGGGGGCCTTAGCCAAAAACATTCAGTACTTC.

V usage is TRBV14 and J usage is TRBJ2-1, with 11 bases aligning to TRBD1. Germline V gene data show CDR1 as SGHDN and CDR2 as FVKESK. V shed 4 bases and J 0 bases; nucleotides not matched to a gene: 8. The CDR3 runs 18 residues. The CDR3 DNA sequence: TGTGCCAGCAGCCCCACGGCCGGGACAGGGGGCTCCTACAATGAGCAGTTCTTC. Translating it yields CASSPTAGTGGSYNEQFF. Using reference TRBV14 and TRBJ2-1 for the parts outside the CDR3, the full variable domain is EAGVTQFPSHSVIEKGQTVTLRCDPISGHDNLYWYRRVMGKEIKFLLHFVKESKQDESGMPNNRFLAERTGGTYSTLKVQPAELEDSGVYFCASSPTAGTGGSYNEQFFGPGTRLTVL.

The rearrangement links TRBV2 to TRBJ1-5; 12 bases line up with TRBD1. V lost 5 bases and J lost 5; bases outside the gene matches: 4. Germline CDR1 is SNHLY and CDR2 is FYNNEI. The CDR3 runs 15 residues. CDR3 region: CASSPGTGGDQPQHF. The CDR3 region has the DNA TGTGCCAGCAGTCCCGGGACAGGGGGCGATCAGCCCCAGCATTTT. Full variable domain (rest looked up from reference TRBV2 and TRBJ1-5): EPEVTQTPSHQVTQMGQEVILRCVPISNHLYFYWYRQILGQKVEFLVSFYNNEISEKSEIFDDQFSVERPDGSNFTLKIRSTKLEDSAMYFCASSPGTGGDQPQHFGDGTRLSIL.

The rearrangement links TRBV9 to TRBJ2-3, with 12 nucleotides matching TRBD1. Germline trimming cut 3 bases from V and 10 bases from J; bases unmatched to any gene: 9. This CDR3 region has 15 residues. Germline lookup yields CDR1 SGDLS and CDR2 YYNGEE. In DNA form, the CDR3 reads TGTGCCAGCAGCGCGGCCGGGACAGGGGGCCGGGCGCAGTATTTT. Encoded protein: CASSAAGTGGRAQYF.

CDR3 residues: CASSDRPGNTIYF. The CDR3 bases are TGTGCCAGTAGTGACCGTCCCGGGAACACCATATATTTT. The rearrangement joins TRBV19 to TRBJ1-3; unclear D gene. Per germline, CDR1 LNHDA and CDR2 SQIVND (reference sequence). This CDR3 has 13 amino acids. Trimming removed 5 bases at V and 7 bases at J, with 12 bases between.

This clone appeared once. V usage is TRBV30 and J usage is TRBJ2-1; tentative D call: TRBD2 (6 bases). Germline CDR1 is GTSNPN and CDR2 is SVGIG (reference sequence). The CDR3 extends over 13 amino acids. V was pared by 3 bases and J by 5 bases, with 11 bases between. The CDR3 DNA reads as TGTGCCTGGAGCCTAGGAGGGGACAATGAGCAGTTCTTC. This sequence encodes CAWSLGGDNEQFF.

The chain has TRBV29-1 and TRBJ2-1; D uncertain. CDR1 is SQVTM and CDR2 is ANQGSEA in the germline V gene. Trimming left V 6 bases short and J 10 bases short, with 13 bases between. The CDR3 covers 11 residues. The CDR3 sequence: CSVATVGEQFF. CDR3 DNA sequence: TGCAGCGTGGCGACGGTAGGGGAGCAGTTCTTC.

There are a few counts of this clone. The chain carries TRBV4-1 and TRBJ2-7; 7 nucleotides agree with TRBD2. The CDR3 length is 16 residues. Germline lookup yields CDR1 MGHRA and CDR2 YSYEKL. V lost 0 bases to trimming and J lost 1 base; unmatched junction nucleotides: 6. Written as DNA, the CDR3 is TGCGCCAGCAGCCAAGATCCCTGGGGGGGGTCCTACGAGCAGTACTTC. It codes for CASSQDPWGGSYEQYF.